The 27 T cell receptor beta chains below were found in one sample sequenced in a study of cytomegalovirus exposure and HLA in healthy donors. PCR amplification relied on 60 Vbeta primers (plus 13 Jbeta primers). Sequencing was performed with immunoSEQ multiplex PCR; in TCRdb, only in-frame clones are kept and a portion is missing. The sample consists of fewer than 150,000 clones, roughly 80% of them appearing once. The source material was PBMCs. All receptors come from a man aged 50 to 59 in good health and CMV-seropositive.

A few counts support this clone. J is TRBJ1-2 and V is TRBV20-1; no clear D gene. Germline V CDR1 and CDR2: DFQATT, SNEGSKA (reference sequence). CDR3 length equals 11 residues. V gave up 5 bases and J gave up 7 bases, with 11 bases separating them. The CDR3 region is CSAASPGGYTF. CDR3 bases: TGCAGTGCTGCAAGCCCGGGTGGCTACACCTTC.

Points on this clone: The sample holds other DNA sequences that translate to the same CDR3. The chain employs TRBV5-1 and TRBJ1-5, with D possibly being TRBD1 (6 bases). V was trimmed by 3 bases and J by 3 bases, leaving 10 bases between them. Per the germline V gene, CDR1 is SGHRS and CDR2 is YFSETQ. This CDR3 comprises 14 residues. The CDR3 here is CASSSGQLNQPQHF. Written as DNA, the CDR3 is TGCGCCAGCAGCTCTGGACAGCTCAATCAGCCCCAGCATTTT.

The V call is TRBV6-6, the J call TRBJ2-2; D unresolved. The ends were cut back, 5 bases at V and 1 base at J, with 14 bases in the middle. In germline, CDR1 is MNHNY, CDR2 SVGAGI (reference sequence). The CDR3 contains 16 residues. CDR3 coding DNA: TGTGCCAGCAGTGTTCCGGGTTTTAGGAACACCGGGGAGCTGTTTTTT. Residues: CASSVPGFRNTGELFF.

In this sample, this clone turned up once. V is TRBV2 and J is TRBJ1-1, with D unresolved. Germline assignment: CDR1 SNHLY and CDR2 FYNNEI. Trimming took off 7 bases at V and 10 bases at J, with 16 bases between the two ends. This CDR3 region has 12 residues. The CDR3 coding sequence is TGTGCCAGCAACCGAGGAAGAACGGCAGCTTTCTTT. It is translated as CASNRGRTAAFF.

This clone was picked up a small number of times. This chain links TRBV7-7 with TRBJ2-3; 11 nucleotides match TRBD2. The CDR3 sequence is 13 residues long. CDR1 and CDR2 (germline): SSHAT, FNYEAQ (reference sequence). Germline trimming cut 11 bases from V and 6 bases from J; bases unmatched to any gene: 7. CDR3: CAVAGGPRDTQYF. The CDR3 bases are TGTGCCGTAGCGGGGGGGCCGCGGGATACGCAGTATTTT. Looking up the rest from reference TRBV7-7 and TRBJ2-3 gives the full variable domain: GAGVSQSPRYKVTKRGQDVTLRCDPISSHATLYWYQQALGQGPEFLTYFNYEAQPDKSGLPSDRFSAERPEGSISTLTIQRTEQRDSAMYRCAVAGGPRDTQYFGPGTRLTVL.

CDR3: CASTPIAGGTDTQYF. The CDR3 DNA reads as TGTGCCAGCACCCCGATAGCGGGGGGCACAGATACGCAGTATTTT. The V and J genes are TRBV2 and TRBJ2-3; 9 nucleotides line up with TRBD2. CDR1 and CDR2 (germline): SNHLY, FYNNEI. The CDR3 is 15 residues long. With 7 bases clipped from V and 1 base from J, the junction kept 6 bases outside the gene matches.

The rearrangement joins TRBV4-3 to TRBJ2-7; 10 nucleotides align to TRBD1. CDR3 length equals 15 residues. Germline values: CDR1 LGHNA, CDR2 YSLEER. V gave up 3 bases and J gave up 2 bases; unmatched junction bases: 4. The CDR3 loop is CASSHSGTGAYEQYF. The CDR3 bases are TGCGCCAGCAGCCACTCCGGGACAGGGGCCTACGAGCAGTACTTC.

In its sample, this clone was seen once. The chain recombines TRBV7-8 with TRBJ2-7, with 10 bases matching TRBD2. V shed 5 bases and J 0 bases; nucleotides not matched to a gene: 4. Germline assignment: CDR1 SGHVS and CDR2 FQNEAQ. The CDR3 is made up of 15 amino acids. The CDR3 coding sequence is TGTGCCAGCAGCGCTAGCGGGGGTAGCTCCTACGAGCAGTACTTC. Its translation: CASSASGGSSYEQYF. The full variable domain, its missing parts supplied by reference TRBV7-8 and TRBJ2-7, is GAGVSQSPRYKVAKRGQDVALRCDPISGHVSLFWYQQALGQGPEFLTYFQNEAQLDKSGLPSDRFFAERPEGSVSTLKIQRTQQEDSAVYLCASSASGGSSYEQYFGPGTRLTVT.

Here the CDR3 DNA reads TGTGCCAGCAGCTGGACAGGAGGACACGAGCAGTACTTC. The encoded protein is CASSWTGGHEQYF. V usage is TRBV5-4 and J usage is TRBJ2-7; 7 bases map to TRBD1. The CDR3 extends over 13 amino acids. With 3 bases clipped from V and 5 bases from J, the junction kept 5 bases outside the gene matches. The germline V gene encodes CDR1 SGHNT and CDR2 YYREEE (reference sequence).

The CDR3 sequence: CASSHGQGTSDEQYF. CDR3 coding DNA: TGTGCCAGCAGTCACGGACAGGGGACTTCGGACGAGCAGTACTTC. The rearrangement uses TRBV6-5 and TRBJ2-7; the match to TRBD1 covers 9 bases. Germline V gives CDR1 MNHEY, CDR2 SVGAGI. The CDR3 is 15 amino acids. V trimming: 5 bases; J trimming: 5 bases; junction bases outside the gene matches: 10.

CDR3 sequence: CASSWRDRGPTGELFF. CDR3 sequence (DNA): TGCGCCAGCAGCTGGCGGGACAGGGGCCCCACCGGGGAGCTGTTTTTT. The V gene is TRBV5-1, the J gene TRBJ2-2; 10 positions agree with TRBD1. J was trimmed by 4 bases and V by 3 bases; bases with no gene match: 6. Germline V CDR1 and CDR2: SGHRS, YFSETQ. CDR3 length: 16 residues.

The chain recombines TRBV6-6 with TRBJ1-1; the match to TRBD1 covers 11 bases. The J segment lost 8 bases and the V segment lost 5 bases, leaving 10 bases of the junction unmatched. The CDR3 consists of 15 residues. Germline CDR1 and CDR2: MNHNY and SVGAGI (reference sequence). CDR3 sequence: CASSQGQGAPTEAFF. The CDR3 coding sequence is TGTGCCAGCAGTCAAGGACAGGGGGCTCCCACAGAAGCTTTCTTT.

This clone was found once. CDR3 DNA sequence: TGTGCCAGCAGGAAGGGGGGGACACCTAACACTGAAGCTTTCTTT. It encodes CASRKGGTPNTEAFF. J is TRBJ1-1 and V is TRBV9; D perhaps matches TRBD1 (6 bases). V shed 5 bases and J shed 2 bases, with 16 bases lying between them. This CDR3 contains 15 residues. Germline-derived CDR1 and CDR2 are SGDLS and YYNGEE.

This clone has more than one count but fewer than ten. The chain recombines TRBV10-3 with TRBJ1-1, with D tentatively TRBD1 (5 bases). The CDR3 totals 14 residues. Germline assignment: CDR1 ENHRY and CDR2 SYGVKD. Trimming took off 3 bases at V and 2 bases at J, with 10 bases between the two ends. The CDR3 DNA is TGTGCCATCAGTGATCCAGGGCCTAACACTGAAGCTTTCTTT. Its protein is CAISDPGPNTEAFF.

This clone was seen only a few times. One junction end does not reproduce the germline sequence, and a read error may be involved. The chain links TRBV7-7 to TRBJ1-2; D might be TRBD1 (6 bases). Germline V gene lookup returns CDR1 SSHAT and CDR2 FNYEAQ (reference sequence). The CDR3 runs to 12 residues. CDR3 in amino acids: CASSERTEGYTF. The CDR3 nucleotides read TGTGCTAGCAGCGAGCGGACAGAAGGCTACACCTTC.

The J gene is TRBJ1-4, the V gene TRBV2, with TRBD1 matching over 8 bases. CDR1 is SNHLY, CDR2 FYNNEI, per germline. The CDR3 totals 15 residues. V lost 6 bases and J lost 4; bases outside the gene matches: 7. The CDR3 DNA sequence: TGTGCCAGCAGGCCACAGGGGGGGCTTAATGAAAAACTGTTTTTT. Translated: CASRPQGGLNEKLFF.

This chain links TRBV7-2 with TRBJ2-7; 9 bases agree with TRBD1. The CDR3 has 14 residues. V gave up 5 bases and J gave up 7 bases; unmatched junction bases: 9. Germline V gene lookup returns CDR1 SGHTA and CDR2 FQGNSA. The CDR3 sequence: CASSPPGQGTEQYF. The DNA for the CDR3 is TGTGCCAGCAGCCCCCCGGGACAGGGAACTGAGCAGTACTTC.

The chain uses TRBV5-4 and TRBJ2-5; 7 nucleotides line up with TRBD2. CDR1 is SGHNT and CDR2 is YYREEE in the germline V gene (reference sequence). V lost 0 bases to trimming and J lost 4 bases; unmatched junction nucleotides: 6. The CDR3 runs to 15 residues. CDR3 sequence: CASSLAGGSGETQYF. CDR3 DNA sequence: TGTGCCAGCAGCTTGGCGGGCGGGAGTGGAGAGACCCAGTACTTC.

V and J are TRBV6-1 and TRBJ2-5; weak D call: TRBD2 (6 bases). Germline V gives CDR1 MNHNS, CDR2 SASEGT. This CDR3 has 13 amino acids. The V gene lost 8 bases and the J gene lost 5 bases, with 15 bases spanning the gap. CDR3 amino acids: CASGSLGGETQYF. In DNA, the CDR3 is TGTGCCAGCGGCAGCCTCGGAGGGGAGACCCAGTACTTC.

The chain recombines TRBV28 with TRBJ2-7; D is undetermined. The ends were cut back, 4 bases at V and 0 bases at J, with 13 bases in the middle. CDR3 length: 15 residues. CDR1 is MDHEN and CDR2 is SYDVKM in the germline V gene. The CDR3 nucleotides read TGTGCCAGCAGTTCGGCGGCATCCCACTCCTACGAGCAGTACTTC. It codes for CASSSAASHSYEQYF.

The chain has TRBV7-2 and TRBJ2-5; D is ambiguous. V shed 5 bases and J shed 0 bases, with 10 bases lying between them. The CDR3 loop spans 14 amino acids. The germline gives CDR1 SGHTA, CDR2 FQGNSA. The CDR3 loop is CASSPAGYQETQYF. CDR3 DNA sequence: TGTGCCAGCAGCCCCGCCGGGTACCAAGAGACCCAGTACTTC.

The CDR3, as DNA: TGTGCCATCAGTGGCTCCCTGGGCAGGGAGGGGAGAAAGGCCCAGTACTTC. Translation: CAISGSLGREGRKAQYF. The rearrangement joins TRBV10-3 to TRBJ2-5; 7 bases are shared with TRBD2. With V trimmed by 4 bases and J by 9 bases, 20 bases remained unmatched. The CDR3 sequence is 17 residues long. Germline values: CDR1 ENHRY, CDR2 SYGVKD.

This chain uses TRBV11-2 with TRBJ2-4; D ambiguous. V was trimmed by 4 bases and J by 5 bases, leaving 15 bases between them. This CDR3 is built from 15 residues. Per germline, CDR1 SGHAT and CDR2 FQNNGV. The CDR3 sequence is CASSSLRRRENIQYF. CDR3 sequence (DNA): TGTGCCAGCAGCTCGCTAAGAAGACGGGAAAACATTCAGTACTTC. The full variable domain, with the rest looked up from reference TRBV11-2 and TRBJ2-4, is EAGVAQSPRYKIIEKRQSVAFWCNPISGHATLYWYQQILGQGPKLLIQFQNNGVVDDSQLPKDRFSAERLKGVDSTLKIQPAKLEDSAVYLCASSSLRRRENIQYFGAGTRLSVL.

The chain joins TRBV6-5 to TRBJ2-7; 7 bases align to TRBD2. The germline CDR1 and CDR2 sequences are MNHEY and SVGAGI. V shed 2 bases, J shed 0 bases, and the junction held 4 bases outside the gene matches. The CDR3 consists of 15 residues. The CDR3 here is CASSYGTISSYEQYF. As DNA, the CDR3 is TGTGCCAGCAGTTACGGGACTATAAGCTCCTACGAGCAGTACTTC.

The V call is TRBV5-1, the J call TRBJ2-1, with 14 bases aligning to TRBD2. CDR3 length: 19 amino acids. Germline CDR1 SGHRS, CDR2 YFSETQ. V shed 4 bases, J shed 0 bases, and the junction held 9 bases outside the gene matches. The CDR3 DNA reads as TGCGCCAGCAGCCCCCAAGGACTAGCGGGGGGAAGCTCCTACAATGAGCAGTTCTTC. It specifies CASSPQGLAGGSSYNEQFF.

This chain joins TRBV6-5 and TRBJ2-2; 9 bases align to TRBD1. The V and J ends lost 4 bases and 6 bases, in that order; junction bases with no gene match: 6. The CDR3 totals 15 residues. CDR1 is MNHEY, CDR2 SVGAGI, per germline. Here the CDR3 DNA reads TGTGCCAGCAGTTCCCGACAGGGGGTGGCCGGGGAGCTGTTTTTT. Residues: CASSSRQGVAGELFF.

This rearrangement joins TRBV4-2 to TRBJ2-3; 8 nucleotides match TRBD2. J lost 0 bases, V lost 0 bases, and 8 bases had no gene match. This CDR3 contains 18 residues. The germline V gene encodes CDR1 LGHNA and CDR2 YNFKEQ. DNA for the CDR3: TGTGCCAGCAGCCAAGATCTAAGCGGGGGCCCTAGCACAGATACGCAGTATTTT. Translation: CASSQDLSGGPSTDTQYF.